This T cell receptor (beta chain) is from a study of T cell changes during pregnancy in multiple sclerosis. TCRdb's table, derived via immunoSEQ multiplex PCR, lists solely in-frame clones and lacks some. The sample has around 57,000 clones, around 90% seen once; the top ten hold 1% to 1.5%. The CDR3 spans 11 residues. Trimming took off 11 bases at V and 4 bases at J, with 8 bases between the two ends. The chain uses TRBV23-1 and TRBJ2-2; D is possibly TRBD1 (5 bases). TRBV23-1 is identified as an open reading frame with a role that is uncertain. This clonotype originated in a female donor with multiple sclerosis, enrolled in a pregnancy study. Source: peripheral blood, taken in the second trimester of pregnancy. The CDR3 loop is CAQGPTGELFF. The CDR3 region has the DNA TGCGCCCAGGGTCCCACCGGGGAGCTGTTTTTT.